The 25 T cell receptor beta chains in this list originate from one sample, sequenced in a study of T cell responses to AZD1222 COVID-19 vaccine. Data came from immunoSEQ multiplex PCR; TCRdb stores just in-frame clones and leaves some out. The sample has around 160,000 clones; 93% are singletons. The material sequenced was peripheral blood, taken on day 0 of AZD1222 vaccination. The receptors originated from an adult in good health.

The chain uses TRBV27 and TRBJ1-1; TRBD1 matches at 8 bases. Unmatched junction bases numbered 16, after V lost 1 base and J lost 12 bases. CDR3 length: 16 residues. CDR1 is MNHEY and CDR2 is SMNVEV in the germline V gene (reference sequence). CDR3 sequence: CASSLLYPRGRVKPFF. Here the CDR3 DNA reads TGTGCCAGCAGTTTATTGTACCCCAGGGGGCGCGTTAAACCTTTCTTT.

The chain couples TRBV5-6 to TRBJ2-3; 7 bases match TRBD1. The V and J ends lost 3 bases and 0 bases, in that order; junction bases with no gene match: 7. The germline V gene has CDR1 SGHDT and CDR2 YYEEEE. The length of the CDR3 is 16 residues. The CDR3 spells CASSSRQGTSTDTQYF. The CDR3, as DNA: TGTGCCAGCAGCTCAAGACAGGGTACTAGCACAGATACGCAGTATTTT.

This clone was seen a single time. The V gene is TRBV6-1, the J gene TRBJ1-1; a weak D match, TRBD1 (5 bases). CDR1 and CDR2 from the germline V gene are MNHNS and SASEGT. Trimming left V 3 bases short and J 1 base short, with 9 bases between. The CDR3 covers 14 residues. The CDR3 loop reads CASSDGGGNTEAFF. Written as DNA, the CDR3 is TGTGCCAGCAGTGATGGGGGTGGGAACACTGAAGCTTTCTTT.

The chain has TRBV7-8 and TRBJ2-7; TRBD1 might be the D (7 bases). Deletions cut 4 bases from V and 1 base from J, with 8 bases between. The CDR3 is made up of 13 amino acids. The germline CDR1 and CDR2 sequences are SGHVS and FQNEAQ. The CDR3 nucleotides are TGTGCCAGCAGCTCAGGGGGGTCCTACGAGCAGTACTTC. It codes for CASSSGGSYEQYF. Full variable domain (missing parts from reference TRBV7-8 and TRBJ2-7): GAGVSQSPRYKVAKRGQDVALRCDPISGHVSLFWYQQALGQGPEFLTYFQNEAQLDKSGLPSDRFFAERPEGSVSTLKIQRTQQEDSAVYLCASSSGGSYEQYFGPGTRLTVT.

The chain has TRBV9 and TRBJ2-2, with a weak D call TRBD1 (5 bases). V was clipped by 4 bases and J by 2 bases, with 12 bases between them. Per the germline V gene, CDR1 is SGDLS and CDR2 is YYNGEE. CDR3 length: 15 amino acids. CDR3 region: CASSSRTPNTGELFF. CDR3 coding DNA: TGTGCCAGCAGCTCGAGGACACCCAACACCGGGGAGCTGTTTTTT.

This clone has just one count. The chain is built from TRBV2 and TRBJ2-1, with TRBD2 identical over 10 bases. Germline V gene data show CDR1 as SNHLY and CDR2 as FYNNEI. The CDR3 runs 13 residues. The V gene end was trimmed by 7 bases and the J gene end by 7 bases; junction bases not matched to a gene: 4. CDR3 in DNA: TGTGCCAGCAACCTAGCGGGAGTGAATGAGCAGTTCTTC. Translating gives CASNLAGVNEQFF.

The V gene is TRBV27, the J gene TRBJ1-2; maybe TRBD1 (6 bases). Germline CDR1 is MNHEY and CDR2 is SMNVEV (reference sequence). V lost 0 bases and J 4 bases, leaving 18 bases between the germline ends. The CDR3 contains 17 residues. The CDR3 spells CASSLSPPRGPGYGYTF. CDR3 bases: TGTGCCAGCAGTTTATCTCCCCCCCGGGGGCCCGGCTATGGCTACACCTTC.

This clone was detected only once. V usage is TRBV12-3 or TRBV12-4 and J usage is TRBJ1-2, with D unclear. Trimming shortened V by 1 base and J by 8 bases, and 8 bases separated the two germline ends. CDR3 length: 12 amino acids. CDR3 amino acids: CASSLEPRGYTF. As DNA, the CDR3 is TGTGCCAGCAGTTTAGAACCTCGGGGCTACACCTTC.

This chain links TRBV7-8 with TRBJ1-3; possibly TRBD1 for D (6 bases). The V end lost 4 bases, the J end lost 0 bases, and 13 bases lay between the germline ends. The V gene's germline CDR1 is SGHVS and CDR2 FQNEAQ. The CDR3 length is 16 residues. Here the CDR3 reads CASSYRQGNSGNTIYF. The CDR3 DNA reads TGTGCCAGCAGCTACAGGCAGGGGAACTCTGGAAACACCATATATTTT.

The V call is TRBV28, the J call TRBJ1-3, with D perhaps matching TRBD1 (6 bases). V was trimmed by 4 bases and J by 6 bases, leaving 10 bases between them. The germline V gene encodes CDR1 MDHEN and CDR2 SYDVKM. CDR3 size: 13 residues. CDR3 sequence: CASSSGTTNTIYF. CDR3 coding DNA: TGTGCCAGCAGTTCCGGGACAACAAACACCATATATTTT.

Here the CDR3 reads CASSETQGSGELFF. In nucleotides, the CDR3 is TGTGCCAGCAGTGAAACGCAGGGATCCGGGGAGCTGTTTTTT. The chain joins TRBV6-1 to TRBJ2-2, with D tentatively TRBD1 (5 bases). Trimming stripped 2 bases from V and 6 bases from J, with 10 bases between. CDR1 and CDR2 from the germline V gene are MNHNS and SASEGT. The CDR3 extends over 14 amino acids.

The sample holds one count of this clone. The rearrangement uses TRBV19 and TRBJ1-1; 8 positions match TRBD1. Looked up from germline, CDR1 is LNHDA and CDR2 is SQIVND (reference sequence). The J segment lost 4 bases and the V segment lost 1 base, leaving 8 bases of the junction unmatched. This CDR3 is 16 amino acids long. CDR3 region: CASSIVTGGRGTEAFF. The CDR3, as DNA: TGTGCCAGTAGTATAGTTACAGGGGGGCGCGGCACTGAAGCTTTCTTT.

The V and J genes are TRBV5-1 and TRBJ1-1, with D perhaps matching TRBD1 (5 bases). Germline V gene lookup returns CDR1 SGHRS and CDR2 YFSETQ. The CDR3 covers 15 residues. Trimming took 5 bases from V and 1 from J, leaving 15 bases between them. CDR3 loop: CASSRWRTPNTEAFF. CDR3 DNA sequence: TGCGCCAGCAGTAGGTGGCGGACACCGAACACTGAAGCTTTCTTT.

This sequence joins TRBV20-1 and TRBJ1-1; 8 bases are a match to TRBD1. From germline, CDR1 is DFQATT and CDR2 SNEGSKA (reference sequence). V gave up 7 bases and J gave up 11 bases; unmatched junction bases: 9. The CDR3 loop spans 11 amino acids. The CDR3: CSVQGVVQAFF. DNA of the CDR3: TGCAGTGTACAGGGGGTAGTCCAGGCTTTCTTT.

The chain employs TRBV5-1 and TRBJ1-1, with TRBD1 identical over 7 bases. Trimming at V came to 2 bases and at J to 0 bases, leaving 7 bases not matched to a gene. The CDR3 extends over 16 amino acids. Germline CDR1 SGHRS, CDR2 YFSETQ. The CDR3 protein is CASSFGIGGLNTEAFF. In DNA form, the CDR3 reads TGCGCCAGCAGCTTTGGTATAGGGGGCTTGAACACTGAAGCTTTCTTT.

This clone was picked up one time. This chain links TRBV18 with TRBJ2-7; D not certain. This CDR3 has 14 residues. Germline V gene sequence: CDR1 KGHSH, CDR2 LQKENI. Trimming stripped 3 bases from V and 5 bases from J, with 14 bases between. CDR3 bases: TGTGCCAGCTCACCGACCCTCCCCTACGACGAGCAGTACTTC. This encodes CASSPTLPYDEQYF.

V gene TRBV7-9 combines with J gene TRBJ1-2, with 9 bases identical to TRBD1. Losses at the gene ends were 4 bases for V and 11 bases for J; bases not matched to a gene: 11. The CDR3 extends over 14 amino acids. Per the germline V gene, CDR1 is SEHNR and CDR2 is FQNEAQ (reference sequence). The CDR3 is CASSSGGQGVLYTF. The CDR3 region has the DNA TGTGCCAGCAGCTCAGGGGGACAGGGCGTATTGTACACCTTC.

This CDR3 reads CASSESEQYF. In DNA, the CDR3 is TGTGCCAGCAGTGAGAGCGAGCAGTACTTC. The chain couples TRBV2 to TRBJ2-7; D ambiguous. V lost 3 bases and J 6 bases, leaving 3 bases between the germline ends. CDR3 size: 10 residues. CDR1 and CDR2 (germline): SNHLY, FYNNEI.

CDR3 nucleotides: TGTGCCAGCAGCTTACAGAGTATGAACACTGAAGCTTTCTTT. Its protein is CASSLQSMNTEAFF. V usage is TRBV7-3 and J usage is TRBJ1-1; D unresolved. The germline V gene encodes CDR1 SGHTA and CDR2 FQGTGA. V was pared by 2 bases and J by 0 bases, with 7 bases between. CDR3 length equals 14 residues.

The rearrangement joins TRBV11-3 to TRBJ2-1; D is unclear. This CDR3 comprises 19 residues. The V end was cut by 2 bases, the J end by 0 bases, with 20 bases between. The germline V gene has CDR1 SGHNT and CDR2 YENEEA. CDR3 region: CASSLSSPSSPSSYNEQFF. In nucleotides, the CDR3 is TGTGCCAGCAGCTTATCGAGTCCCAGTAGCCCGAGCTCCTACAATGAGCAGTTCTTC.

The chain carries TRBV24-1 and TRBJ2-1, with TRBD2 matching over 10 bases. The trim removed 10 bases at V and 3 bases at J, leaving 8 bases unmatched. CDR3 length equals 15 residues. CDR1 KGHDR and CDR2 SFDVKD come from the germline V gene. The CDR3 nucleotides read TGTGCCACAAGCACCGGGACTAGCGACTACAATGAGCAGTTCTTC. It codes for CATSTGTSDYNEQFF.

The genes are TRBV21-1 and TRBJ1-3; TRBD1, the D gene given by the table, was not confirmed from the DNA. TRBV21-1 is a known pseudogene. The CDR3 consists of 15 residues. The CDR3 sequence: CASSTGTGAGNTIYF. CDR3 sequence (DNA): TGTGCCAGCAGCACGGGGACAGGGGCTGGAAACACCATATATTTT.

The chain combines TRBV12-3 or TRBV12-4 with TRBJ1-3; maybe TRBD1 (5 bases). This CDR3 region has 13 residues. Trimming took off 8 bases at V and 1 base at J, with 9 bases between the two ends. CDR3: CASGGVSGNTIYF. The DNA for the CDR3 is TGTGCCAGCGGGGGAGTTTCTGGAAACACCATATATTTT.

The J gene is TRBJ1-3, the V gene TRBV10-2, with TRBD1 matching 9 bases. The CDR3 is 16 amino acids. V dropped 3 bases and J dropped 0; count of bases not matched to a gene: 3. The germline CDR1 and CDR2 sequences are WSHSY and SAAADI. The CDR3 sequence is CASSDWDRDSGNTIYF. CDR3 nucleotides: TGCGCCAGCAGTGATTGGGACAGGGACTCTGGAAACACCATATATTTT.

V and J are TRBV2 and TRBJ2-7; 7 positions match TRBD1. The CDR3 has 13 amino acids. The ends lost 4 bases at V and 0 bases at J; junction bases unmatched: 0. The germline CDR1 and CDR2 sequences are SNHLY and FYNNEI. This CDR3 reads CASSGDSSYEQYF. DNA of the CDR3: TGTGCCAGCAGTGGGGACAGCTCCTACGAGCAGTACTTC.